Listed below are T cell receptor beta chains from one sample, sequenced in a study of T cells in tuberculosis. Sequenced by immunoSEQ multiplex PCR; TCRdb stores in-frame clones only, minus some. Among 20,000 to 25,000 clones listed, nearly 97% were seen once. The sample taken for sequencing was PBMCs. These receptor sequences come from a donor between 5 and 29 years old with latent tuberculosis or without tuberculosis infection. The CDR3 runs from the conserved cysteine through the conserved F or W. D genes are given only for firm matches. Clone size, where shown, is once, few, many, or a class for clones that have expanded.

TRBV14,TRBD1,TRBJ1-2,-,TGTGCCAGCAGTCATACAGGGGACCCTAACTATGGCTACACCTTC,CASSHTGDPNYGYTF
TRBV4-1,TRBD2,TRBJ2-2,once,TGCGCCAGCAGCCAATACGTGGGCGGGGGACCCGCGAACACCGGGGAGCTGTTTTTT,CASSQYVGGGPANTGELFF
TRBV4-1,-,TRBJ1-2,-,TGCGCCAGCAGCCAAGAAGGGGTCGGCTACACCTTC,CASSQEGVGYTF
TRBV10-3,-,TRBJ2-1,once,TGTGCCATCATGTCCTCCGTTAATGAGCAGTTCTTC,CAIMSSVNEQFF
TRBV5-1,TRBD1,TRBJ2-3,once,TGCGCCAGCAGCCGACAGGGGGGCGCAGATACGCAGTATTTT,CASSRQGGADTQYF
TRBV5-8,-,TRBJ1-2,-,TGTGCCAGCAGACAGGATTATGGCTACACCTTC,CASRQDYGYTF
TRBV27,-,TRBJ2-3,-,TGTGCCAGCAGTTTGGGGGCGAGCACAGATACGCAGTATTTT,CASSLGASTDTQYF
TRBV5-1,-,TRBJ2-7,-,TGCGCCAGCAGCCCCGGACAGTCCAAAGACGAGCAGTACTTC,CASSPGQSKDEQYF
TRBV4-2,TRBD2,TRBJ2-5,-,TGTGCCAGCAGCCCTGGTGATAGCGGGGAACAAGAGACCCAGTACTTC,CASSPGDSGEQETQYF
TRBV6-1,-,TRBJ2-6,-,TGTGCCAGCAGTGCACAGAGCTCTGGGGCCAACGTCCTGACTTTC,CASSAQSSGANVLTF
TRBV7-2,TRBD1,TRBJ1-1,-,TGTGCCAGCAGCTTAGCGGCTGGCGGGACAGGGGGCACTGAAGCTTTCTTT,CASSLAAGGTGGTEAFF
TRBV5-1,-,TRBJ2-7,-,TGCGCCAGCAGCTATACCGACAGCTACGAGCAGTACTTC,CASSYTDSYEQYF
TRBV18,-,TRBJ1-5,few,TGTGCCAGCTCAACAAACGAGGTGTCCCAGCATTTT,CASSTNEVSQHF
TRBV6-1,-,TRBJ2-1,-,TGTGCCAGCAGTGTTCAGGGCAATGAGCAGTTCTTC,CASSVQGNEQFF
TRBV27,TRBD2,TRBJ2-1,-,TGTGCCAGCAGTATACGGAAACTAGCGGGGCCCAATGAGCAGTTCTTC,CASSIRKLAGPNEQFF
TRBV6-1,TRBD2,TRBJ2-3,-,TGTGCCAGCAGTGGACTAGCGGGGGGGCCAGATACGCAGTATTTT,CASSGLAGGPDTQYF
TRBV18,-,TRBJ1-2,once,TGTGCCAGCTCACCTCTACGCGAGGCCTATGGCTACACCTTC,CASSPLREAYGYTF
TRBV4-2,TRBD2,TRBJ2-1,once,TGTGCCAGCAGCCAATCCGGGGGGGCTACCTACAATGAGCAGTTCTTC,CASSQSGGATYNEQFF
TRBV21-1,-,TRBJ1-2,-,TGTGCCAGCAGCGCGCTCCCCAGCGACAGCGCAAATGGCTACACCTTC,CASSALPSDSANGYTF
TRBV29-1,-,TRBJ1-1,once,TGCAGCGTTGCGGCAGGAACACTTACTGAAGCTTTCTTT,CSVAAGTLTEAFF
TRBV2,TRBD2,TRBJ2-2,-,TGTGCCAGCAGCGTCGGGGGGGGTGACACCGGGGAGCTGTTTTTT,CASSVGGGDTGELFF
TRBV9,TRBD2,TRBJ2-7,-,TGTGCCAGCAGCGTAGGCGGCGGGGGGGCGTACGAGCAGTACTTC,CASSVGGGGAYEQYF
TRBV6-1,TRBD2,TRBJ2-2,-,TGTGCCAGCCTCGCTAGCGGGGGGGTTACCGGGGAGCTGTTTTTT,CASLASGGVTGELFF
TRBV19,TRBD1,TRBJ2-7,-,TGTGCCAGTAGTATAACACGACAGGGGGCCTACGAGCAGTACTTC,CASSITRQGAYEQYF
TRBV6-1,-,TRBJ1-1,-,TGTGCCAGCAGGGTACAAGATAACACTGAAGCTTTCTTT,CASRVQDNTEAFF
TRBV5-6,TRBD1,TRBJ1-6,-,TGTGCCAGCAGGGACCCTGGACAGGCCTATAATTCACCCCTCCACTTT,CASRDPGQAYNSPLHF
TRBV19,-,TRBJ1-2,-,TGTGCCAGTAGTTATTTTCCGGACTATGGCTACACCTTC,CASSYFPDYGYTF
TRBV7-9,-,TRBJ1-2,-,TGTGCCAGCAGCGATGGGGCAGGGCATGGCTACACCTTC,CASSDGAGHGYTF
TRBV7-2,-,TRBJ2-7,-,TGTGCCAGCAGCTTAGGGCAGGTTATTTACGAGCAGTACTTC,CASSLGQVIYEQYF
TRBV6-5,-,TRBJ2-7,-,TGTGCCAGCAGCCCCGCGCAGGGGTGGAGAGAGCAGTACTTC,CASSPAQGWREQYF
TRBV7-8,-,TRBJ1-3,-,TGTGCCAGCAGCTTAGCCGGGGGGTTCACTGGAAACACCATATATTTT,CASSLAGGFTGNTIYF
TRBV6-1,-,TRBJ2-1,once,TGTGCCAGCACCGAAGACAGACGTACTTGGGGTGAGCAGTTCTTC,CASTEDRRTWGEQFF
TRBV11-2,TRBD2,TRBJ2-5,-,TGTGCCAGCAGTTCACGGGCTAGCGGGGGCGCCCAAGAGACCCAGTACTTC,CASSSRASGGAQETQYF
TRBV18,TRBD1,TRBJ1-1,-,TGTGCCAGCTCGCCGGGACAGAGCACTGAAGCTTTCTTT,CASSPGQSTEAFF
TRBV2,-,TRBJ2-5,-,TGTGCCAGCACGCCGGGTAGGGAGACCCAGTACTTC,CASTPGRETQYF
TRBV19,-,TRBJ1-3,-,TGTGCCAGTAGTATACGAGGGACTGGAAACACCATATATTTT,CASSIRGTGNTIYF
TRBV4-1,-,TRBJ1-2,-,TGCGCCAGCAGAACTCCGGGACACCGTTCGAAAGGCTACACCTTC,CASRTPGHRSKGYTF
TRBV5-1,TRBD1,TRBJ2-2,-,TGCGCCAGCAGCAGGACAGGGGGCGTTGCGCTCACCGGGGAGCTGTTTTTT,CASSRTGGVALTGELFF
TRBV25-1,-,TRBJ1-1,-,TGTGCCAGCACCCGGGGAGGCCTCCTTGAAGCTTTCTTT,CASTRGGLLEAFF
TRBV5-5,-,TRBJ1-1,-,TGTGCCAGCAGCAATCGGGCGGGACTCGAGGACACTGAAGCTTTCTTT,CASSNRAGLEDTEAFF
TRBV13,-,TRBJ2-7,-,TGTGCCAGCAGCCAAGGTGGGACTTACGAGCAGTACTTC,CASSQGGTYEQYF
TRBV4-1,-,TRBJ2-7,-,TGCGCCAGCAGCCAAGAGGCTTGGGCTTCCTACGAGCAGTACTTC,CASSQEAWASYEQYF
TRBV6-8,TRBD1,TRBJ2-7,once,TGTGCCAGCAGTCCGACAGGGAGCTTGGCATACGAGCAGTACTTC,CASSPTGSLAYEQYF
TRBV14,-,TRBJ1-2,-,TGTGCCAGCAGCCAAGATGTCGGCTATGGCTACACCTTC,CASSQDVGYGYTF